This TCR beta chain appears in the sequencing data of a study of shared clonotypes between healthy human individuals. This CDR3 is 15 amino acids long. CDR1 MGHDK and CDR2 SYGVNS come from the germline V gene. With V trimmed by 1 base and J by 4 bases, 3 bases remained unmatched. Clones were read by immunoSEQ multiplex PCR, and TCRdb kept only the in-frame ones, dropping some. The profile covers fewer than 2.5 million clones, with 90% to 95% appearing a single time and about 0.34% taken by the ten largest. The source is a young man in good health. Some clones in this sample may be carry-over from other donors' samples. The sample was naive CD4+ T cells from PBMCs. The subset denotes: CD45RA+ positively selected. This chain links TRBV25-1 with TRBJ2-3; 9 bases agree with TRBD2. CDR3 sequence: CASSEWTSDADTQYF. CDR3 in DNA: TGTGCCAGCAGTGAATGGACTAGCGATGCAGATACGCAGTATTTT.